One and the same sample provided the 17 T cell receptor beta chains below, sequenced in a study of T cells after yellow fever vaccination. MiXCR was run by TCRdb on the 5' RACE reads, yielding one entry per CDR3 protein. This repertoire shows some 400,000 distinct CDR3 sequences, 15% to 20% found once; its top ten account for over 15%. The source material was PBMCs, sampled before the yellow fever booster vaccination. The source of these receptors is a man between 18 and 35 years old who received the YFV17D yellow fever vaccine.

This clonotype has only a few counts. The J gene is TRBJ2-7, the V gene TRBV7-3, with D possibly being TRBD2 (7 bases). V lost 3 bases and J lost 5, with 14 bases in between. CDR3 length: 14 residues. Germline CDR1 reads SGHTA; CDR2 reads FQGTGA. CDR3 loop: CASSFSPGGHEQYV. CDR3 DNA: TGTGCCAGCAGCTTCTCACCGGGGGGCCACGAGCAGTACGTC.

In its sample, this clonotype was seen a few times. The chain couples TRBV4-3 to TRBJ1-6; the D is unclear. The CDR3 runs 17 residues. V was cut by 0 bases and J by 0 bases, with 9 bases left in between. The germline V gene encodes CDR1 LGHNA and CDR2 YSLEER. In DNA form, the CDR3 reads TGCGCCAGCAGCCAAGATTTCGCGAGCTCCTATAATTCACCCCTCCACTTT. Its protein product is CASSQDFASSYNSPLHF.

This clonotype showed up many times. The rearrangement joins TRBV29-1 to TRBJ1-5; 7 bases line up with TRBD1. This CDR3 spans 15 amino acids. Germline CDR1 SQVTM, CDR2 ANQGSEA. The V segment lost 7 bases and the J segment 2 bases; nucleotides outside the gene matches: 11. The CDR3 DNA follows: TGCAGCGCCGTGGGGCAGGGGGGCGGCAATCAGCCCCAGCATTTT. Translating gives CSAVGQGGGNQPQHF. Full variable domain (outside the CDR3, taken from reference TRBV29-1 and TRBJ1-5): SAVISQKPSRDICQRGTSLTIQCQVDSQVTMMFWYRQQPGQSLTLIATANQGSEATYESGFVIDKFPISRPNLTFSTLTVSNMSPEDSSIYLCSAVGQGGGNQPQHFGDGTRLSIL.

This clonotype was recorded a few times. The rearrangement links TRBV24-1 to TRBJ2-3; 8 bases are shared with TRBD2. J was trimmed by 4 bases and V by 3 bases; bases with no gene match: 8. Germline-derived CDR1 and CDR2 are KGHDR and SFDVKD. This CDR3 is 16 amino acids long. The CDR3 bases are TGTGCCACCAGTGATCCCGGGGGGGGTTCGGCAGATACGCAGTATTTT. This encodes CATSDPGGGSADTQYF.

The chain couples TRBV18 to TRBJ1-2; weak D call: TRBD1 (6 bases). The CDR3 length is 12 residues. CDR1 is KGHSH and CDR2 is LQKENI in the germline V gene. V lost 6 bases and J lost 8, with 13 bases in between. CDR3 sequence: CASSPDSRGYTF. CDR3 nucleotides: TGTGCCAGCTCCCCGGACAGTAGGGGCTACACCTTC. Complete variable domain (other parts from reference TRBV18 and TRBJ1-2): NAGVMQNPRHLVRRRGQEARLRCSPMKGHSHVYWYRQLPEEGLKFMVYLQKENIIDESGMPKERFSAEFPKEGPSILRIQQVVRGDSAAYFCASSPDSRGYTFGSGTRLTVV.

This clonotype turned up a few times. This chain links TRBV20-1 with TRBJ2-5; TRBD2 might be the D (6 bases). The V gene lost 3 bases and the J gene lost 9 bases, with 14 bases spanning the gap. The length of the CDR3 is 12 residues. Germline CDR1 is DFQATT and CDR2 is SNEGSKA (reference sequence). The CDR3 loop is CSARYSGRAQYF. CDR3 coding DNA: TGCAGTGCTAGGTACTCCGGGAGAGCCCAGTACTTC.

This clonotype came up a few times. The chain has TRBV5-6 and TRBJ2-1; D may be TRBD1 or TRBD2 (5 bases each). Germline lookup yields CDR1 SGHDT and CDR2 YYEEEE. The CDR3 is made up of 15 amino acids. The germline V and J ends were trimmed by 3 bases and 1 base, with 11 bases remaining between them. The CDR3 bases are TGTGCCAGCAGCTGGGGGACCGGTTCCTACAATGAGCAGTTCTTC. This encodes CASSWGTGSYNEQFF.

This clonotype was seen ten or more times. The genes are TRBV6-9 and TRBJ2-7, with 7 bases matching TRBD2. Trimming removed 5 bases from V and 3 bases from J; junction bases left unmatched: 13. This CDR3 region has 16 residues. Germline V lookup: CDR1 MNHGY, CDR2 SVAAGI. CDR3 region: CASSHPWAGEIYEQYV. CDR3 nucleotides: TGTGCCAGCAGTCACCCCTGGGCGGGGGAGATCTACGAGCAGTACGTC.

The table lists this clonotype with a few counts. The chain has TRBV12-3 or TRBV12-4 and TRBJ2-7; possible D gene TRBD1, 6 bases. The CDR3 is 12 residues long. The V and J ends lost 6 bases and 4 bases respectively, with 10 bases between them. This CDR3 reads CASSQTGYEQYV. CDR3 nucleotides: TGTGCCAGCAGCCAAACAGGGTACGAGCAGTACGTC.

In this sample, this clonotype turned up a few times. V usage is TRBV20-1 and J usage is TRBJ1-5; TRBD1 is a possible D gene (5 bases). The CDR3 has 15 amino acids. Germline CDR1 and CDR2: DFQATT and SNEGSKA (reference sequence). V was clipped by 2 bases and J by 8 bases, with 19 bases between them. CDR3 in amino acids: CSARKPTGSYEPQHF. The CDR3, as DNA: TGCAGTGCTAGAAAACCAACAGGTTCGTACGAGCCCCAGCATTTT.

The sample holds many counts of this clonotype. This chain connects TRBV7-2 to TRBJ2-1, with 8 bases lining up with TRBD1. With V trimmed by 4 bases and J by 7 bases, 6 bases remained unmatched. The CDR3 is 14 residues long. Germline lookup yields CDR1 SGHTA and CDR2 FQGNSA. CDR3 protein: CASSSQGALNEQFF. Here the CDR3 DNA reads TGTGCCAGCAGCTCCCAGGGGGCGTTAAATGAGCAGTTCTTC.

This clonotype was counted a few times. The gene calls are TRBV4-3 and TRBJ2-3, with 8 nucleotides matching TRBD2. The CDR3 covers 15 residues. Germline values: CDR1 LGHNA, CDR2 YSLEER. The V and J ends lost 3 bases and 7 bases, in that order; junction bases with no gene match: 9. As DNA, the CDR3 is TGCGCCAGCAGCCAGGGCCGGGGGGGCCCTAATACGCAGTATTTT. Its protein product is CASSQGRGGPNTQYF.

The table lists this clonotype with a few counts. This sequence joins TRBV20-1 and TRBJ1-1; D not certain. This CDR3 is built from 13 residues. Trimming left V 0 bases short and J 11 bases short, with 16 bases between. Per the germline V gene, CDR1 is DFQATT and CDR2 is SNEGSKA (reference sequence). CDR3 in amino acids: CSARDRLSKRAFF. The CDR3 region has the DNA TGCAGTGCTAGAGATCGGCTCTCGAAGAGGGCTTTCTTT.

The chain uses TRBV5-1 and TRBJ1-2; TRBD1 agrees at 9 bases. Per the germline V gene, CDR1 is SGHRS and CDR2 is YFSETQ. The CDR3 extends over 13 amino acids. The junction had 4 bases not matched to a gene; V was cut back by 0 bases and J by 10 bases. CDR3 residues: CASSLDTGGVYTF. The CDR3 bases are TGCGCCAGCAGCTTGGATACAGGGGGCGTCTACACCTTC.

This chain uses TRBV7-8 with TRBJ2-1; D could derive from TRBD1 or TRBD2 (5 bases each). CDR1 SGHVS and CDR2 FQNEAQ come from the germline V gene. The CDR3 spans 15 residues. V lost 2 bases to trimming and J lost 4 bases, with 12 bases between them. The CDR3 protein is CASSLPRDPYNEQFF. DNA of the CDR3: TGTGCCAGCAGCTTACCCCGGGACCCTTACAATGAGCAGTTCTTC.

This clonotype came up a few times. DNA for the CDR3: TGTGCCACCAGTGATTACGGTGAAAAACTGTTTTTT. It is translated as CATSDYGEKLFF. The chain recombines TRBV24-1 with TRBJ1-4, with D hard to call. Germline values: CDR1 KGHDR, CDR2 SFDVKD. This CDR3 is built from 12 residues. Trimming removed 2 bases at V and 7 bases at J, with 4 bases between.

The chain uses TRBV3-1 and TRBJ2-1; 8 nucleotides align to TRBD2. Germline-derived CDR1 and CDR2 are LGHDT and YNNKEL (reference sequence). V shed 4 bases, J shed 4 bases, and the junction held 6 bases outside the gene matches. The CDR3 has 15 residues. The CDR3 loop is CASSPRAGGYNEQFF. The CDR3 bases are TGTGCCAGCAGCCCCAGGGCGGGGGGTTACAATGAGCAGTTCTTC.